Each of the 18 T cell receptor beta chains below was sequenced from the same sample in a study of beta chain features in type 1 diabetes (dated by TCRdb to 2017 to 2018). Broader findings and caveats from the paper: Type 1 diabetes patients showed a moderate but significant shortening of TCRB CDR3 length in all four CD4+ subsets.

For these receptors, no antigen is known. Libraries were prepared through the immunoSEQ multiplex PCR assay. All of the isolated RNA was reverse transcribed with the High Capacity cDNA Reverse Transcription Kit, so expressed TCRB transcripts were sequenced. Here the immuneACCESS table is served through TCRdb, limited to in-frame sequences with V and J called. Missing clones are a known gap in these copies; in checked studies unresolved V genes cover under half, and the rest lacks a known reason. For this sample the table gives 150,000 to 190,000 clones, of which 10% were detected only once. The ten top clones hold under 0.55% of the sample. Sequencing was carried out using central memory CD4+ T cells from blood. These receptors were collected from a man under 40 with type 1 diabetes.

V and J are TRBV6-5 and TRBJ2-5; D call uncertain. Trimming pared 10 bases from V and 3 bases from J, leaving 12 bases between. The CDR3 sequence is 12 residues long. Germline lookup yields CDR1 MNHEY and CDR2 SVGAGI. The CDR3 sequence is CATGEREETQYF. CDR3 bases: TGTGCCACCGGAGAAAGAGAAGAGACCCAGTACTTC.

The chain has TRBV30 and TRBJ1-2; tentatively, D is TRBD1 (6 bases). The length of the CDR3 is 14 residues. CDR1 is GTSNPN and CDR2 is SVGIG in the germline V gene (reference sequence). With 0 bases removed from V and 5 bases from J, the gap between germline ends came to 13 bases. The CDR3 coding sequence is TGTGCCTGGAGTGTACAAATCGGACAGTATGGCTACACCTTC. Its protein is CAWSVQIGQYGYTF.

The genes are TRBV4-3 and TRBJ2-5, with TRBD1 as a possible D gene (6 bases). The CDR3 contains 15 residues. V lost 3 bases and J 1 base, leaving 12 bases between the germline ends. CDR1 LGHNA and CDR2 YSLEER come from the germline V gene. The CDR3 loop reads CASSQGRQAQETQYF. The DNA of the CDR3 is TGCGCCAGCAGCCAGGGGCGACAGGCCCAAGAGACCCAGTACTTC.

V is TRBV15 and J is TRBJ2-2, with 11 bases aligning to TRBD2. Germline V gene data show CDR1 as LNHNV and CDR2 as YYDKDF (reference sequence). The CDR3 has 16 residues. Trimming removed 2 bases from V and 4 bases from J; junction bases left unmatched: 3. CDR3 sequence reads: CATSRRLAGPTGELFF. CDR3 in DNA: TGTGCCACCAGCAGACGACTAGCGGGACCCACCGGGGAGCTGTTTTTT.

V usage is TRBV5-1 and J usage is TRBJ1-2, with TRBD1 matching 10 bases. From germline, CDR1 is SGHRS and CDR2 YFSETQ. The CDR3 is made up of 14 amino acids. Trimming cost V 3 bases and J 4 bases; bases outside gene matches: 3. The CDR3 is CASSSTGGSYGYTF. CDR3 sequence (DNA): TGCGCCAGCAGCTCGACAGGGGGCAGCTATGGCTACACCTTC.

The rearrangement joins TRBV29-1 to TRBJ1-1; possibly TRBD1 for D (6 bases). Trimming left V 6 bases short and J 3 bases short, with 11 bases between. The CDR3 covers 12 residues. Germline V gene data show CDR1 as SQVTM and CDR2 as ANQGSEA. The DNA of the CDR3 is TGCAGCGTAACCGGGACACACACTGAAGCTTTCTTT. Amino acids: CSVTGTHTEAFF. The variable domain in full, completed from reference TRBV29-1 and TRBJ1-1, reads SAVISQKPSRDICQRGTSLTIQCQVDSQVTMMFWYRQQPGQSLTLIATANQGSEATYESGFVIDKFPISRPNLTFSTLTVSNMSPEDSSIYLCSVTGTHTEAFFGQGTRLTVV.

This chain uses TRBV7-3 with TRBJ2-2; 7 bases are a match to TRBD2. The CDR3 has 15 amino acids. CDR1 SGHTA and CDR2 FQGTGA come from the germline V gene. V trimming: 4 bases; J trimming: 1 base; junction bases outside the gene matches: 3. CDR3 sequence: CASSYLAVNTGELFF. CDR3 DNA: TGTGCCAGCAGCTACCTAGCGGTGAACACCGGGGAGCTGTTTTTT.

The rearrangement joins TRBV6-5 to TRBJ2-1; TRBD1 matches 8 bases. The V gene's germline CDR1 is MNHEY and CDR2 SVGAGI. CDR3 length: 14 residues. The junction had 9 bases not matched to a gene; V was cut back by 6 bases and J by 8 bases. The CDR3 here is CASRNPGGSDEQFF. CDR3 DNA sequence: TGTGCCAGCAGGAACCCAGGGGGCTCCGATGAGCAGTTCTTC.

This clone was seen a handful of times. CDR3 in DNA: TGTGCCTCTAGTAGGGGACAGGGTCATGGCTACACCTTC. Encoded protein: CASSRGQGHGYTF. The rearrangement joins TRBV19 to TRBJ1-2, with 9 bases matching TRBD1. V lost 11 bases to trimming and J lost 6 bases; unmatched junction nucleotides: 10. CDR1 and CDR2 from the germline V gene are LNHDA and SQIVND (reference sequence). This CDR3 is 13 amino acids long.

The chain has TRBV5-4 and TRBJ2-2; 7 bases are a match to TRBD2. V was pared by 0 bases and J by 6 bases, with 8 bases of the junction left unmatched. CDR1 is SGHNT and CDR2 is YYREEE in the germline V gene (reference sequence). The CDR3 is 16 amino acids. CDR3 protein: CASSLGGRIDAGELFF. The CDR3 coding sequence is TGTGCCAGCAGCTTGGGCGGGAGAATAGACGCCGGGGAGCTGTTTTTT.

This sequence joins TRBV4-2 and TRBJ2-7; 8 bases are a match to TRBD1. V trimming: 2 bases; J trimming: 7 bases; junction bases outside the gene matches: 16. The CDR3 sequence is 17 residues long. Germline V CDR1 and CDR2: LGHNA, YNFKEQ. The CDR3 here is CASSQPGGVDIIREQYF. DNA of the CDR3: TGTGCCAGCAGCCAACCAGGGGGCGTAGATATAATCCGGGAGCAGTACTTC.

This chain uses TRBV28 with TRBJ2-5; 7 positions agree with TRBD2. Germline V CDR1 and CDR2: MDHEN, SYDVKM. The CDR3 is 14 amino acids. After removal of 5 bases from V and 1 base from J, the junction contained 4 bases not matched to a gene. Written as DNA, the CDR3 is TGTGCCAGCAGTAGCGGGACGGCCCAAGAGACCCAGTACTTC. This encodes CASSSGTAQETQYF.

In its sample, this clone was seen a few times. V and J are TRBV29-1 and TRBJ2-1; 8 bases agree with TRBD2. This CDR3 is 13 amino acids long. Germline loops: CDR1 SQVTM, CDR2 ANQGSEA. The CDR3 is CTVGGGQSDEQFF. CDR3 coding DNA: TGCACCGTCGGGGGGGGCCAGTCCGATGAGCAGTTCTTC.

The chain has TRBV19 and TRBJ2-2; 7 bases are shared with TRBD1. CDR1 is LNHDA and CDR2 is SQIVND in the germline V gene (reference sequence). V gave up 6 bases and J gave up 0 bases; unmatched junction bases: 4. This CDR3 is 15 amino acids long. CDR3 nucleotides: TGTGCCAGTAGGCCGACAGGGTCGAACACCGGGGAGCTGTTTTTT. Amino acid sequence: CASRPTGSNTGELFF.

The CDR3 sequence: CASSQETSGRGYNEQFF. The CDR3 DNA reads as TGCGCCAGCAGCCAAGAAACTAGCGGGAGGGGCTACAATGAGCAGTTCTTC. This chain connects TRBV4-3 to TRBJ2-1; the match to TRBD2 covers 13 bases. The J segment lost 3 bases and the V segment lost 0 bases, leaving 2 bases of the junction unmatched. Germline CDR1 is LGHNA and CDR2 is YSLEER. This CDR3 spans 17 amino acids.

The rearrangement joins TRBV4-1 to TRBJ2-6; unclear D gene. With 2 bases removed from V and 4 bases from J, the gap between germline ends came to 18 bases. CDR1 MGHRA and CDR2 YSYEKL come from the germline V gene. The length of the CDR3 is 18 residues. DNA for the CDR3: TGCGCCAGCAGCCAATGGTACGCTTCGAGATCCGGGGCCAACGTCCTGACTTTC. Protein: CASSQWYASRSGANVLTF.

This clone was seen only a few times. The rearrangement joins TRBV18 to TRBJ2-1; 8 bases are a match to TRBD2. The ends lost 2 bases at V and 5 bases at J; junction bases unmatched: 5. CDR3 size: 15 residues. Germline V gene data show CDR1 as KGHSH and CDR2 as LQKENI. The CDR3 region is CASSPSGLGNNEQFF. The CDR3 DNA is TGTGCCAGCTCACCATCGGGACTAGGGAACAATGAGCAGTTCTTC.

This chain connects TRBV5-6 to TRBJ2-5; perhaps TRBD2 as D (6 bases). Trimming shortened V by 0 bases and J by 2 bases, and 14 bases separated the two germline ends. The germline CDR1 and CDR2 sequences are SGHDT and YYEEEE. This CDR3 region has 16 residues. DNA for the CDR3: TGTGCCAGCAGCTTGGCCGGGCGGGATAGACAAGAGACCCAGTACTTC. This translates into CASSLAGRDRQETQYF.